This T cell receptor beta chain emerged from a study of blood T cell repertoires in COVID-19. At the level of the study: Acute and convalescent COVID-19 specimens originated in the United States, Italy and Spain. PBMCs, B-cell-depleted T cells, or T cells provided the cDNA or gDNA that made up the material.

In the original analysis: Nucleated cell number was recorded as an estimate derived from reference gene primer amplification. Method: immunoSEQ multiplex PCR; TCRdb's copy keeps in-frame clones and lacks some. That table supplies the V and J calls and clone size; D and trimming were determined from the DNA. There are about 62,000 clones in the sample; around nine tenths occur only once, and 1% lies in the top ten. This CDR3 is built from 17 residues. The J segment lost 6 bases and the V segment lost 3 bases, leaving 10 bases of the junction unmatched. Germline loops: CDR1 MDHEN, CDR2 SYDVKM. Sequencing was carried out using peripheral blood. The receptor's source is a man aged 70 or older with acute or convalescent COVID-19. The chain is built from TRBV28 and TRBJ2-1; TRBD2 matches at 11 bases. CDR3 DNA: TGTGCCAGCAGTTTCCCTCCGGTAGCGGGGGGGGGCAATGAGCAGTTCTTC. Protein product: CASSFPPVAGGGNEQFF.